The text below deals with one TCR beta chain. The CDR3 is made up of 14 amino acids. CDR1 is WSHSY and CDR2 is SAAADI in the germline V gene. Trimming removed 6 bases from V and 2 bases from J, with 14 bases in between. This specimen comes from a study of long-term antiretroviral therapy in people with HIV. The libraries were made with immunoSEQ v3.0 at survey level. Measured with immunoSEQ multiplex PCR; TCRdb has only the in-frame clones, and not every one. The sample comprises fewer than 40,000 clones, around 83% of which are singletons, and 5.5% to 6.5% rests with the top ten. The sequencing used unsorted PBMCs, collected 3.1 years after starting antiretroviral therapy. The chain uses TRBV10-2 and TRBJ2-7; D remains ambiguous. The sequence was collected from a woman in her 50s with HIV. The CDR3 nucleotides read TGCGCCAGCAGACCCGACCTAACCACCTACGAGCAGTACTTC. It is translated as CASRPDLTTYEQYF.